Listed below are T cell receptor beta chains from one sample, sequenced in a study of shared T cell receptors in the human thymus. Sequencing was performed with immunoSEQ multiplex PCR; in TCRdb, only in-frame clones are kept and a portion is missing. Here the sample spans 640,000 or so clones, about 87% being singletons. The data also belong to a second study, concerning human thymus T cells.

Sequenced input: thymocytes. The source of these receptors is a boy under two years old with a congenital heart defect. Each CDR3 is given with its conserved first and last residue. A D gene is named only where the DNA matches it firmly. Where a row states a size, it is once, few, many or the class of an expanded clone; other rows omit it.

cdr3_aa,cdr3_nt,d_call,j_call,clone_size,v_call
CASSDTRLLSSTDTQYF,TGTGCCAGCAGCGATACTCGACTACTTTCTAGCACAGATACGCAGTATTTT,.,TRBJ2-3,.,TRBV6-4
CASSLGADNEQFF,TGTGCCAGCAGCTTAGGAGCGGACAATGAGCAGTTCTTC,.,TRBJ2-1,few,TRBV7-7
CASSLGVGKAPMARPLLYGYTF,TGCGCCAGCAGCTTGGGAGTCGGCAAAGCCCCTATGGCTAGGCCCTTGCTCTATGGCTACACCTTC,.,TRBJ1-2,.,TRBV5-1
CSVVWGQGDPHYEQYF,TGCAGCGTTGTTTGGGGACAGGGAGATCCCCACTACGAGCAGTACTTC,TRBD1,TRBJ2-7,.,TRBV29-1
CATSRDQGLAGVRDTQYF,TGTGCCACCAGCAGAGATCAGGGACTAGCGGGAGTGAGAGATACGCAGTATTTT,TRBD2,TRBJ2-3,.,TRBV15
CASSPDSPPGTGELFF,TGTGCCAGCAGCCCGGACAGCCCGCCTGGCACCGGGGAGCTGTTTTTT,.,TRBJ2-2,.,TRBV7-3
CASSPNDSNGYEQYF,TGTGCCAGTAGTCCTAATGACAGTAACGGGTACGAGCAGTACTTC,.,TRBJ2-7,.,TRBV19
CASSPGDLGNQPQHF,TGTGCCAGCAGCCCAGGGGATTTGGGCAATCAGCCCCAGCATTTT,.,TRBJ1-5,.,TRBV28
CASSQDTYPETQYF,TGCGCCAGCAGCCAAGACACCTATCCAGAGACCCAGTACTTC,.,TRBJ2-5,.,TRBV4-3
CASSLDRDRENLRRIDEQYF,TGTGCCAGCAGCTTAGACCGGGACAGGGAAAACCTTCGACGGATCGACGAGCAGTACTTC,TRBD1,TRBJ2-7,.,TRBV7-6
CSVRAGVTF,TGCAGTGTTCGGGCAGGGGTTACCTTC,.,TRBJ1-2,.,TRBV20-1
CASSLQLRKANTEAFF,TGTGCCAGCAGTTTACAATTACGAAAAGCCAACACTGAAGCTTTCTTT,.,TRBJ1-1,.,TRBV28
CASSYISGTSGRNEQFF,TGCGCCAGCAGCTACATATCCGGGACTAGCGGGAGGAATGAGCAGTTCTTC,TRBD2,TRBJ2-1,.,TRBV4-3
CASSSVRTRGTGTEAFF,TGTGCCAGCAGCTCGGTTCGTACCCGGGGGACAGGGACTGAAGCTTTCTTT,TRBD1,TRBJ1-1,.,TRBV9
CASSQETRTGEDKTEAFF,TGCGCCAGCAGCCAAGAAACCCGGACAGGGGAGGATAAGACTGAAGCTTTCTTT,TRBD1,TRBJ1-1,.,TRBV4-3
CASSQDFTKGTVPLHGYEQYF,TGCGCCAGCAGCCAAGACTTCACCAAAGGGACAGTTCCGTTACACGGCTACGAGCAGTACTTC,TRBD1,TRBJ2-7,.,TRBV4-3
CAISESYWDSKNRGYGYTF,TGTGCCATCAGTGAGTCATATTGGGACAGTAAAAATCGTGGGTATGGCTACACCTTC,TRBD1,TRBJ1-2,.,TRBV10-3
CSVEWVLAGGGTDTQYF,TGCAGCGTTGAATGGGTCCTAGCGGGGGGAGGCACAGATACGCAGTATTTT,TRBD2,TRBJ2-3,.,TRBV29-1
CASLPSGGESGNEQYF,TGTGCCAGTTTACCCTCAGGGGGCGAAAGTGGAAACGAGCAGTACTTC,TRBD1,TRBJ2-7,once,TRBV27
CASSLRRTGKNQPQHF,TGTGCCAGCAGCTTGCGCCGGACAGGGAAAAATCAGCCCCAGCATTTT,TRBD1,TRBJ1-5,.,TRBV7-2
CASSLSQGAQETQYF,TGCGCCAGCAGCTTGTCTCAGGGGGCCCAAGAGACCCAGTACTTC,TRBD1,TRBJ2-5,.,TRBV5-1
CASRRTGMNTEAFF,TGTGCCAGCAGAAGGACAGGGATGAACACTGAAGCTTTCTTT,TRBD1,TRBJ1-1,.,TRBV6-1
CASRGTGATYNEQFF,TGTGCCAGTAGAGGGACAGGGGCAACCTACAATGAGCAGTTCTTC,TRBD1,TRBJ2-1,few,TRBV19
CASTSRHGYTF,TGTGCCAGCACCTCCAGGCATGGCTACACCTTC,.,TRBJ1-2,.,TRBV6-7
CASGGLAGVFEQYF,TGTGCCAGCGGGGGACTAGCGGGAGTTTTCGAGCAGTACTTC,TRBD2,TRBJ2-7,.,TRBV25-1
CASSLGGANTDTQYF,TGTGCCAGCAGCTTAGGCGGGGCTAACACAGATACGCAGTATTTT,.,TRBJ2-3,once,TRBV11-2
CASSLNTTYEQYF,TGTGCCAGCAGCTTGAACACTACCTACGAGCAGTACTTC,.,TRBJ2-7,.,TRBV5-5
CAISEGTGINYEQYF,TGTGCCATCAGTGAGGGGACAGGGATCAACTACGAGCAGTACTTC,TRBD1,TRBJ2-7,.,TRBV10-3
CASRKRSGNTIYF,TGTGCCAGCAGAAAGCGCTCTGGAAACACCATATATTTT,.,TRBJ1-3,few,TRBV14
CSAPTVDEAFF,TGCAGTGCCCCGACAGTGGATGAAGCTTTCTTT,.,TRBJ1-1,.,TRBV20-1
CASSQEREGYTF,TGTGCCAGCAGCCAAGAGAGAGAGGGCTACACCTTC,.,TRBJ1-2,.,TRBV14
CASSFVTSGGIYEQYF,TGTGCCAGCAGCTTCGTGACTAGCGGGGGGATCTACGAGCAGTACTTC,TRBD2,TRBJ2-7,.,TRBV7-8
CAWRRPGQGVPGELFF,TGTGCCTGGAGGAGACCGGGACAGGGAGTGCCCGGGGAGCTGTTTTTT,TRBD1,TRBJ2-2,.,TRBV30
CASSRRPGTDTQYF,TGTGCCAGTAGTAGAAGACCAGGGACAGATACGCAGTATTTT,.,TRBJ2-3,few,TRBV19
CASSIEGGPSQRSNQPQHF,TGTGCCAGTAGTATAGAGGGGGGACCGTCACAACGGAGCAATCAGCCCCAGCATTTT,.,TRBJ1-5,.,TRBV19
CASSGGQGNYGYTF,TGTGCCAGCTCCGGGGGACAGGGTAACTATGGCTACACCTTC,TRBD1,TRBJ1-2,.,TRBV9
CASSLSAGYYNEQFF,TGTGCCAGCAGCTTGTCTGCGGGATACTACAATGAGCAGTTCTTC,.,TRBJ2-1,.,TRBV5-6
CASSPPRDRGQENTEAFF,TGTGCCAGCTCACCACCCCGGGACAGGGGACAAGAGAACACTGAAGCTTTCTTT,TRBD1,TRBJ1-1,.,TRBV18
CATSSDSDSISGNTIYF,TGTGCCACCAGCAGTGACTCAGACAGCATCTCTGGAAACACCATATATTTT,.,TRBJ1-3,once,TRBV15